This T cell receptor (beta chain) comes out of a study of T cells after yellow fever vaccination. TCRdb reprocessed the 5' RACE reads via MiXCR and lists one record per CDR3 protein. The sample shows about 320,000 distinct CDR3 sequences, around 4.3% of them seen only once. V lost 3 bases and J lost 8, with 10 bases in between. CDR3 size: 12 residues. Germline V gives CDR1 SGHTA, CDR2 FQGNSA. In its sample, this clonotype was seen many times. The sequence derives from a man aged 18 to 30 who received the YFV17D yellow fever vaccine. This material consisted of PBMCs, taken 15 days after the yellow fever booster vaccination. J is TRBJ1-2 and V is TRBV7-2; a possible D gene is TRBD1 (5 bases). DNA for the CDR3: TGTGCCAGCAGCTTGTACGGGGACGGCTACACCTTC. Translation: CASSLYGDGYTF.